This T cell receptor (beta chain) appears in the sequencing data of a study of cytomegalovirus exposure and HLA in healthy donors. The overall study: Ancestry clustering placed 81% of more than 350 genotyped donors in the Caucasian-associated cluster.

Trimming pared 5 bases from V and 7 bases from J, leaving 15 bases between. The CDR3 contains 13 residues. Germline V CDR1 and CDR2: SQVTM, ANQGSEA. PCR primers comprised 60 Vbeta and 13 Jbeta primers. Profiling relied on immunoSEQ multiplex PCR, and the TCRdb table lists in-frame clones only, not all of them. This table holds 110,000 or so clones, about 81% found once. Study outcomes and limitations: A few chains tied to CMV proved CMV antigen-specific in vitro. In a later analysis, TCR beta V- and J-gene trimming was associated with a missense DCLRE1C variant. Sequencing likely produced, as an artifact, a cluster of highly shared sequence variants.

With regard to this clone: The antigen remains unidentified.

The chain is built from TRBV29-1 and TRBJ2-1; TRBD2 is a possible D gene (6 bases). The TCR was taken from a woman aged 40 to 50 in good health and CMV-seropositive. Sequencing was carried out using PBMCs. CDR3 in amino acids: CSVRESSRNEQFF. CDR3 DNA: TGCAGCGTTCGGGAGAGCTCCCGAAATGAGCAGTTCTTC.